The sequence of this T cell receptor (beta chain) was determined in a study of T cell changes during pregnancy in multiple sclerosis. Using immunoSEQ multiplex PCR, the repertoire was profiled, and TCRdb retains in-frame clones only, with some absent. This table holds fewer than 60,000 clones, 90% to 95% found once. There are 18 residues in the CDR3. CDR1 MNHEY and CDR2 SMNVEV come from the germline V gene (reference sequence). The junction had 15 bases not matched to a gene; V was cut back by 4 bases and J by 4 bases. The TCR sequence derives from a female donor with multiple sclerosis, enrolled in a pregnancy study. Here the sequenced sample was CD8+ T cells from peripheral blood mononuclear cells, taken after pregnancy. The chain has TRBV27 and TRBJ2-3; 9 bases align to TRBD2. The CDR3 here is CASSSRYQERGAPDTQYF. The CDR3 bases are TGTGCCAGCAGTTCCCGATATCAGGAGCGGGGGGCCCCAGATACGCAGTATTTT.